A single sample gave rise to the 13 T cell receptor beta chains below, sequenced in a study of blood T cell repertoires in COVID-19. Measured with immunoSEQ multiplex PCR; TCRdb has only the in-frame clones, and not every one. The profile shows about 220,000 clones, 75% to 90% of them singletons. The sequencing sample was made of PBMCs or T cells enriched from blood (not recorded which). The receptors were gathered from a woman between 18 and 29 years old in a cohort exposed to, infected with or recovered from COVID-19 (not recorded which).

This rearrangement joins TRBV7-8 to TRBJ1-5; possible D gene TRBD1, 5 bases. V lost 4 bases, J lost 3 bases, and 19 bases lay in between. Germline V CDR1 and CDR2: SGHVS, FQNEAQ. The CDR3 sequence is 17 residues long. DNA of the CDR3: TGTGCCAGCAGCTCTCGCCGGGGGTATGATGCCAATCAGCCCCAGCATTTT. This gives the protein CASSSRRGYDANQPQHF.

This clone was detected once. The chain combines TRBV20-1 with TRBJ1-2; D is undetermined. Per the germline V gene, CDR1 is DFQATT and CDR2 is SNEGSKA (reference sequence). CDR3 size: 11 residues. V was shortened by 4 bases and J by 6 bases, with 9 bases between the two germline ends. The CDR3 nucleotides are TGCAGTGCTACCCTAGGCGATGGCTACACCTTC. This gives the protein CSATLGDGYTF.

Ten or more counts support this clone. The gene calls are TRBV28 and TRBJ2-5, with 12 bases lining up with TRBD2. V trimming: 6 bases; J trimming: 6 bases; junction bases outside the gene matches: 8. This CDR3 has 15 amino acids. CDR1 and CDR2 from the germline V gene are MDHEN and SYDVKM. The DNA of the CDR3 is TGTGCCAGCAGCCCCGGGACTAGCGGGCTCAAGACCCAGTACTTC. It translates to CASSPGTSGLKTQYF.

This chain uses TRBV11-2 with TRBJ2-7, with 7 bases lining up with TRBD1. After removal of 0 bases from V and 0 bases from J, the junction contained 2 bases not matched to a gene. This CDR3 is built from 15 residues. CDR1 and CDR2 (germline): SGHAT, FQNNGV. In DNA form, the CDR3 reads TGTGCCAGCAGCTTAGAAGGACAGGCCTCCTACGAGCAGTACTTC. Translating gives CASSLEGQASYEQYF.

The genes are TRBV7-3 and TRBJ1-2; 9 bases line up with TRBD1. This CDR3 spans 13 amino acids. The germline V gene encodes CDR1 SGHTA and CDR2 FQGTGA. V shed 6 bases, J shed 11 bases, and the junction held 10 bases outside the gene matches. This CDR3 is CASSLDRGLQYTF. For the CDR3, the DNA is TGTGCCAGCAGTTTGGACAGGGGCCTTCAATACACCTTC.

The genes are TRBV6-5 and TRBJ1-2; 11 bases line up with TRBD1. CDR1 and CDR2 (germline): MNHEY, SVGAGI. Trimming at V came to 2 bases and at J to 5 bases, leaving 1 base not matched to a gene. This CDR3 is built from 14 residues. The CDR3 sequence: CASSYGTGGYGYTF. The CDR3 nucleotides read TGTGCCAGCAGTTACGGGACAGGGGGATATGGCTACACCTTC.

The rearrangement joins TRBV19 to TRBJ2-7; D possibly corresponds to TRBD2 (6 bases). This CDR3 comprises 14 residues. Deletions cut 7 bases from V and 4 bases from J, with 17 bases between. The V gene's germline CDR1 is LNHDA and CDR2 SQIVND (reference sequence). The CDR3 region has the DNA TGTGCCAGTACCCCAGCGGAGGGTCCATACGAGCAGTACTTC. Its protein product is CASTPAEGPYEQYF.

Only one count was recorded for this clone. J is TRBJ2-3 and V is TRBV5-1; TRBD2 matches at 8 bases. The CDR3 is 14 amino acids. The V gene end was trimmed by 1 base and the J gene end by 9 bases; junction bases not matched to a gene: 7. Per germline, CDR1 SGHRS and CDR2 YFSETQ. CDR3 DNA: TGCGCCAGCAGCTTGACGGGACTAGTTATGACGCAGTATTTT. This sequence encodes CASSLTGLVMTQYF. Complete variable domain (other parts from reference TRBV5-1 and TRBJ2-3): KAGVTQTPRYLIKTRGQQVTLSCSPISGHRSVSWYQQTPGQGLQFLFEYFSETQRNKGNFPGRFSGRQFSNSRSEMNVSTLELGDSALYLCASSLTGLVMTQYFGPGTRLTVL.

This clone was counted between two and nine times. The chain is built from TRBV5-1 and TRBJ2-1; TRBD2 agrees at 9 bases. Germline CDR1 reads SGHRS; CDR2 reads YFSETQ. This CDR3 comprises 16 residues. With 1 base clipped from V and 4 bases from J, the junction kept 6 bases outside the gene matches. The CDR3 is CASSLRASGVYNEQFF. The CDR3, as DNA: TGCGCCAGCAGCTTGCGAGCTAGCGGGGTTTACAATGAGCAGTTCTTC.

The CDR3 reads CASSDRGWATNEKLFF. The CDR3 bases are TGTGCCAGCAGTGATAGAGGTTGGGCAACTAATGAAAAACTGTTTTTT. This rearrangement joins TRBV25-1 to TRBJ1-4; D is unclear. Germline assignment: CDR1 MGHDK and CDR2 SYGVNS. The CDR3 length is 16 residues. V dropped 3 bases and J dropped 0 bases, with 11 bases sitting between them.

The chain combines TRBV11-2 with TRBJ2-7; D gene ambiguous. Germline V gene sequence: CDR1 SGHAT, CDR2 FQNNGV. V lost 4 bases, J lost 6 bases, and 7 bases lay in between. There are 11 residues in the CDR3. The CDR3: CASSSPGEQYF. The CDR3 DNA sequence: TGTGCCAGCAGCTCACCCGGCGAGCAGTACTTC.

The chain has TRBV5-6 and TRBJ1-2; 9 bases map to TRBD1. Germline CDR1 is SGHDT and CDR2 is YYEEEE. The J segment lost 4 bases and the V segment lost 4 bases, leaving 11 bases of the junction unmatched. The CDR3 loop spans 16 amino acids. CDR3 residues: CASSRWDRAGGYGYTF. The CDR3 DNA follows: TGTGCCAGCAGCAGGTGGGACAGGGCAGGAGGCTATGGCTACACCTTC. Variable domain in full (rest from reference TRBV5-6 and TRBJ1-2): DAGVTQSPTHLIKTRGQQVTLRCSPKSGHDTVSWYQQALGQGPQFIFQYYEEEERQRGNFPDRFSGHQFPNYSSELNVNALLLGDSALYLCASSRWDRAGGYGYTFGSGTRLTVV.

CDR3 sequence reads: CASSVRDRRTEAFF. Here the CDR3 DNA reads TGTGCCAGCAGCGTAAGGGACAGGAGGACTGAAGCTTTCTTT. V and J are TRBV9 and TRBJ1-1; 8 positions agree with TRBD1. Germline assignment: CDR1 SGDLS and CDR2 YYNGEE. This CDR3 is 14 amino acids long. With V trimmed by 1 base and J by 5 bases, 4 bases remained unmatched.